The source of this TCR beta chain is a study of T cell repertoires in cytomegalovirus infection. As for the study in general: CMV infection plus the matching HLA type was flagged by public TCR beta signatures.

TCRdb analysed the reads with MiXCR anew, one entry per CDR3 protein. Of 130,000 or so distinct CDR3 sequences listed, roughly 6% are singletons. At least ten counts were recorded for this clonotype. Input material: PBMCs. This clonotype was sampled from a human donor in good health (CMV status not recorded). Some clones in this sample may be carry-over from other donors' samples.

The chain's CDR3 is CASSLVRGLAKNIQYF. The CDR3 DNA is TGTGCCAGCAGCTTAGTTCGGGGACTAGCCAAAAACATTCAGTACTTC. The rearrangement uses TRBV7-2 and TRBJ2-4; D might be TRBD2 (6 bases). V was trimmed by 1 base and J by 0 bases, leaving 10 bases between them. Germline CDR1 reads SGHTA; CDR2 reads FQGNSA. This CDR3 contains 16 residues. Supplemented by reference TRBV7-2 and TRBJ2-4, the full variable domain reads GAGVSQSPSNKVTEKGKDVELRCDPISGHTALYWYRQSLGQGLEFLIYFQGNSAPDKSGLPSDRFSAERTGGSVSTLTIQRTQQEDSAVYLCASSLVRGLAKNIQYFGAGTRLSVL.